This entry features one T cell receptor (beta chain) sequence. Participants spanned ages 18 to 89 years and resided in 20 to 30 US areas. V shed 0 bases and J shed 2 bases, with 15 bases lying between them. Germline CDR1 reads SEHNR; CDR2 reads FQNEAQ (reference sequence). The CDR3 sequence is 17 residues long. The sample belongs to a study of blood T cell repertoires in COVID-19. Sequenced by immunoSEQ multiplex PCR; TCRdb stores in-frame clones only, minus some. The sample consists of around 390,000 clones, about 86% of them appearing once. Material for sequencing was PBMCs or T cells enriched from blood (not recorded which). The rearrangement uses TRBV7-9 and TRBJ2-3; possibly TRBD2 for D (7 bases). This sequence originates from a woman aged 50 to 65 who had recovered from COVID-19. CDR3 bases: TGTGCCAGCAGCTTAGCGCGTGGGGGGGGCAACACAGATACGCAGTATTTT. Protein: CASSLARGGGNTDTQYF.